The entry that follows covers one T cell receptor (beta chain) sequence. This sample stems from a study of blood T cell repertoires in COVID-19. Assay: immunoSEQ multiplex PCR; the TCRdb copy retains only in-frame clones and omits some. The sample lists some 220,000 clones; around 80% were seen once. The CDR3 contains 16 residues. Trimming took 2 bases from V and 3 from J; bases not matched to a gene: 8. The germline gives CDR1 SGHAT, CDR2 FQNNGV. The sequence was collected from a woman of 80 years or more with active or convalescent COVID-19. The V call is TRBV11-2, the J call TRBJ2-7; 9 nucleotides align to TRBD2. The sequencing input was peripheral blood. The CDR3 DNA reads TGTGCCAGCAGCTTAAAGCGGGAGGCTCCGTTCTACGAGCAGTACTTC. Its protein product is CASSLKREAPFYEQYF.